A selection of T cell receptor beta chains follows, all from one sample in a study of blood T cell repertoires in COVID-19. Data came from immunoSEQ multiplex PCR; TCRdb stores just in-frame clones and leaves some out. Of under 200,000 clones in the sample, about 84% were seen once. Sequencing was done on a sample of PBMCs or T cells enriched from blood (not recorded which). All receptors derive from a man in his forties or fifties who had recovered from COVID-19. Each CDR3 is given with its conserved first and last residue. Fields, in order: clone size, V gene, J gene, D gene, CDR3 protein, CDR3 DNA. The D gene is left open where the match is weak. Expanded clones get a size class; other rows say once, few or many, or leave the size out.

.	TRBV27	TRBJ2-1	.	CASSRPSYNEQFF	TGTGCCAGCAGTCGTCCCTCCTACAATGAGCAGTTCTTC
.	TRBV5-1	TRBJ1-6	.	CASSLVQGNSPLHF	TGCGCCAGCAGCTTGGTGCAGGGTAATTCACCCCTCCACTTT
.	TRBV5-4	TRBJ2-5	TRBD2	CASSLSGGGETQYF	TGTGCCAGCAGCCTTAGCGGGGGTGGGGAGACCCAGTACTTC
once	TRBV5-4	TRBJ1-6	.	CASRRLTGTVNSPLHF	TGTGCCAGCAGACGCCTGACAGGAACCGTTAATTCACCCCTCCACTTT
.	TRBV6-5	TRBJ2-7	TRBD1	CASQTGIGEQYF	TGTGCCTCCCAGACAGGGATAGGAGAGCAGTACTTC
few	TRBV14	TRBJ1-2	.	CASSQDGARGYTF	TGTGCCAGCAGCCAAGATGGGGCAAGGGGCTACACCTTC
once	TRBV9	TRBJ2-3	TRBD2	CASSAAGGDTQYF	TGTGCCAGCAGCGCAGCGGGGGGAGATACGCAGTATTTT
.	TRBV11-2	TRBJ2-7	.	CASRLAGGSSYEQYF	TGTGCCAGCAGGCTGGCGGGCGGAAGCTCCTACGAGCAGTACTTC
once	TRBV4-3	TRBJ1-5	TRBD1	CASSQTTGTGQPQHF	TGCGCCAGCAGCCAAACAACTGGGACAGGGCAGCCCCAGCATTTT
few	TRBV2	TRBJ1-6	TRBD1	CASSSRGLRGNNSPLHF	TGTGCCAGCAGTTCTAGGGGGCTCAGGGGTAATAATTCACCCCTCCACTTT
.	TRBV28	TRBJ2-5	TRBD2	CASSLLGTSWVKTQYF	TGTGCCAGCAGTTTACTTGGGACTAGTTGGGTTAAGACCCAGTACTTC
.	TRBV11-3	TRBJ2-2	TRBD1	CASSLDTGAATGELFF	TGTGCCAGCAGCTTAGATACAGGGGCGGCCACCGGGGAGCTGTTTTTT
.	TRBV19	TRBJ2-1	TRBD2	CASSIDAGGSYNEQFF	TGTGCCAGTAGTATAGATGCCGGGGGGTCCTACAATGAGCAGTTCTTC
few	TRBV2	TRBJ1-6	.	CASSEPRDTLHF	TGTGCCAGCAGTGAACCGAGGGATACCCTCCACTTT
.	TRBV5-6	TRBJ1-4	.	CASSPRAGVPEKLFF	TGTGCCAGCAGCCCTCGAGCAGGGGTACCCGAAAAACTGTTTTTT
.	TRBV10-3	TRBJ2-5	TRBD1	CAIRPPTGGPETQYF	TGTGCCATCAGGCCACCGACAGGGGGCCCTGAGACCCAGTACTTC
.	TRBV7-8	TRBJ1-2	.	CASSTNYGYTF	TGTGCCAGCAGCACAAACTATGGCTACACCTTC
.	TRBV11-2	TRBJ2-1	TRBD2	CASSLPGLGPFVTNEQFF	TGTGCCAGCAGCTTGCCGGGACTAGGCCCTTTTGTCACCAATGAGCAGTTCTTC
.	TRBV29-1	TRBJ2-3	TRBD1	CSVGQVDSTDTQYF	TGCAGCGTAGGACAGGTCGATAGCACAGATACGCAGTATTTT
.	TRBV27	TRBJ1-2	.	CASSPSWTEPIDGYTF	TGTGCCAGCAGTCCCTCTTGGACAGAACCTATTGACGGCTACACCTTC
.	TRBV7-2	TRBJ2-5	TRBD2	CASSGGGKETQYF	TGTGCCAGCAGCGGGGGGGGGAAAGAGACCCAGTACTTC
few	TRBV5-1	TRBJ1-6	TRBD1	CASSVTGTGVRSPLHF	TGCGCCAGCAGCGTTACCGGGACAGGGGTACGCTCACCCCTCCACTTT
.	TRBV5-1	TRBJ2-2	TRBD1	CASSTGTGVSGELFF	TGCGCCAGCAGCACCGGGACAGGGGTTTCCGGGGAGCTGTTTTTT
once	TRBV24-1	TRBJ2-1	.	CATSNLGQSSYNEQFF	TGTGCCACCAGTAATCTAGGACAGAGCTCCTACAATGAGCAGTTCTTC
.	TRBV9	TRBJ1-6	TRBD1	CASSPAGGSGTGVGFSPLHF	TGTGCCAGCAGCCCCGCGGGGGGGTCGGGGACAGGGGTAGGATTTTCACCCCTCCACTTT
.	TRBV11-1	TRBJ2-2	.	CASSLQGNTGELFF	TGTGCCAGCAGCTTGCAGGGGAACACCGGGGAGCTGTTTTTT
.	TRBV27	TRBJ2-1	TRBD2	CASSLAGGWYNEQFF	TGTGCCAGCAGTTTAGCGGGGGGGTGGTACAATGAGCAGTTCTTC